The T cell receptor beta chain described here comes from a study of blood T cell repertoires in COVID-19. There are 13 residues in the CDR3. Deletions cut 7 bases from V and 10 bases from J, with 17 bases between. Germline loops: CDR1 SNHLY, CDR2 FYNNEI. This clone was seen a handful of times. Data came from immunoSEQ multiplex PCR; TCRdb stores just in-frame clones and leaves some out. The sample carries around 140,000 clones, 75% to 90% recorded once. The TCR was taken from a man in his 70s who had recovered from COVID-19. Sequencing was carried out using peripheral blood. The chain recombines TRBV2 with TRBJ2-1; tentatively, D is TRBD2 (5 bases). This CDR3 is CASIRDPPQEQFF. CDR3 DNA: TGTGCCAGCATCCGGGATCCCCCTCAGGAGCAGTTCTTC.